The clone carrying this T cell receptor beta chain was recorded at least ten times. Its antigen is not known. TCRdb ran MiXCR on the PCR reads. Among about 93,000 clones listed, roughly an eighth were seen once. The data stem from a study of metastatic and nonmetastatic thyroid tumors. On the study more broadly: For malignant and benign thyroid patients, tumor or nodule tissue and blood were the sources whose repertoires were compared.

Germline loops: CDR1 DFQATT, CDR2 SNEGSKA (reference sequence). V trimming: 1 base; J trimming: 4 bases; junction bases outside the gene matches: 4. The CDR3 sequence is 13 residues long. All patients were untreated before thyroid surgery. Study-wide findings and caveats: Significantly greater TCR beta diversity was reportedly found in malignant thyroid tumors than in benign nodules (in blood and tumor).

The sample was blood. The TCR comes from a female donor with papillary thyroid cancer or a benign thyroid nodule (not recorded which). Some clones in this sample may be carry-over from other donors' samples. The rearrangement joins TRBV20-1 to TRBJ2-7; 7 nucleotides agree with TRBD2. This CDR3 is CSARAPSGYEQYF. The CDR3 bases are TGCAGTGCTAGAGCCCCTAGCGGTTACGAGCAGTACTTC.